This record concerns one TCR beta chain sequence. V lost 1 base and J 6 bases, leaving 10 bases between the germline ends. The CDR3 loop spans 13 amino acids. CDR1 and CDR2 (germline): SGHAT, FQNNGV. TCRdb keeps only in-frame clones here, not all; method: immunoSEQ multiplex PCR. Of fewer than 60,000 clones listed, 87% are singletons. This sample stems from a study of blood T cell repertoires in COVID-19. This chain connects TRBV11-2 to TRBJ2-7, with D possibly matching TRBD1 (5 bases). Sequencing input: peripheral blood. This TCR came from a man aged 45-65 years with acute or convalescent COVID-19. CDR3 bases: TGTGCCAGCAGCTTAGGCGCAGGGTTCGAGCAGTACTTC. Translated, it gives CASSLGAGFEQYF.